These 8 T cell receptor beta chains share one sample of origin, sequenced in a study of shared clonotypes between healthy human individuals. This table comes from immunoSEQ multiplex PCR, and its TCRdb copy is limited to in-frame clones, with some not included. This sample has nearly 1 million clones, with approximately 80% found just once. Sequencing input: memory CD4+ T cells sorted from blood. Noted subset: CD45RA-negative fraction. The receptors were sampled from a young man in good health.

The chain uses TRBV6-1 and TRBJ2-7; 7 positions agree with TRBD1. Germline values: CDR1 MNHNS, CDR2 SASEGT. There are 13 residues in the CDR3. Losses at the gene ends were 7 bases for V and 6 bases for J; bases not matched to a gene: 9. The CDR3 is CASTDGQVGEQYF. The CDR3 bases are TGTGCCAGCACCGATGGACAGGTTGGCGAGCAGTACTTC.

This clone was detected only a few times. This rearrangement joins TRBV6-5 to TRBJ2-5; D gene uncertain. Germline lookup yields CDR1 MNHEY and CDR2 SVGAGI. This CDR3 contains 13 residues. V lost 7 bases to trimming and J lost 4 bases, with 13 bases between them. The CDR3 loop reads CASKRALRETQYF. In DNA, the CDR3 is TGTGCCAGCAAGAGAGCGTTGAGAGAGACCCAGTACTTC.

This sequence joins TRBV30 and TRBJ1-4; a weak D match, TRBD1 (5 bases). The germline gives CDR1 GTSNPN, CDR2 SVGIG (reference sequence). V was trimmed by 1 base and J by 11 bases, leaving 26 bases between them. The CDR3 contains 17 residues. The chain's CDR3 is CAWSATLPTGHRSKLFF. CDR3 DNA sequence: TGTGCCTGGAGTGCGACCCTCCCGACGGGCCACAGGTCGAAACTGTTTTTT.

The rearrangement uses TRBV27 and TRBJ2-2, with TRBD1 matching 7 bases. This CDR3 region has 20 residues. V lost 6 bases, J lost 1 base, and 20 bases stayed unmatched. Germline lookup yields CDR1 MNHEY and CDR2 SMNVEV (reference sequence). Here the CDR3 DNA reads TGTGCCAGCAGCCAACAGGGGTTCTCCAAACCGGATGGGAACACCGGGGAGCTGTTTTTT. It yields the protein CASSQQGFSKPDGNTGELFF.

The V call is TRBV30, the J call TRBJ2-7; D not certain. The ends were cut back, 2 bases at V and 4 bases at J, with 9 bases in the middle. Germline V gives CDR1 GTSNPN, CDR2 SVGIG (reference sequence). This CDR3 contains 12 residues. CDR3 sequence reads: CAWSRASYEQYF. The CDR3 nucleotides read TGTGCCTGGAGTCGGGCTAGTTACGAGCAGTACTTC.

The genes are TRBV5-4 and TRBJ2-7, with D unresolved. CDR1 and CDR2 from the germline V gene are SGHNT and YYREEE (reference sequence). This CDR3 spans 15 amino acids. V lost 2 bases to trimming and J lost 0 bases, with 12 bases between them. The CDR3 DNA reads TGTGCCAGCAGCTTAAACGCGCGCAGCTCCTACGAGCAGTACTTC. It codes for CASSLNARSSYEQYF.

This clone has a single count. V usage is TRBV14 and J usage is TRBJ1-4, with 7 bases lining up with TRBD1. CDR1 is SGHDN, CDR2 FVKESK, per germline. This CDR3 region has 15 residues. Trimming removed 4 bases from V and 7 bases from J; junction bases left unmatched: 9. CDR3: CASSPLGGSGEKLFF. The CDR3 region has the DNA TGTGCCAGCAGCCCCCTAGGGGGCTCAGGTGAAAAACTGTTTTTT.

With regard to this clone: Other DNA sequences in the same sample also yield this CDR3. The genes are TRBV5-1 and TRBJ1-6, with a weak D call TRBD1 (5 bases). The CDR3 length is 15 residues. Deletions cut 2 bases from V and 0 bases from J, with 6 bases between. In germline, CDR1 is SGHRS, CDR2 YFSETQ. The CDR3 region has the DNA TGCGCCAGCAGCTTAGACAGCTCCTATAATTCACCCCTCCACTTT. The encoded protein is CASSLDSSYNSPLHF.